Following are 31 T cell receptor beta chains from one sample sequenced in a study of radiotherapy plus CTLA-4 blockade in lung cancer. Clones were sequenced by immunoSEQ multiplex PCR, and TCRdb holds only the in-frame ones, with some missing. In the table there are about 68,000 clones, around 80% of which are singletons. The sequences come from peripheral blood, collected from a patient treated with radiotherapy plus ipilimumab. The receptors come from a human donor with non-small cell lung cancer who had a complete response to radiotherapy plus ipilimumab.

The chain is built from TRBV27 and TRBJ2-1, with D perhaps matching TRBD2 (6 bases). Germline CDR1 and CDR2: MNHEY and SMNVEV (reference sequence). V was pared by 4 bases and J by 8 bases, with 18 bases between. This CDR3 is 15 amino acids long. This CDR3 reads CASSSTRLVGDEQFF. CDR3 DNA sequence: TGTGCCAGCAGTTCAACCCGACTAGTGGGTGATGAGCAGTTCTTC.

CDR3 sequence (DNA): TGTGCCAGCAGTTTACGGGTAGGTTTGATCACTGAAGCTTTCTTT. Translated, it gives CASSLRVGLITEAFF. This rearrangement joins TRBV27 to TRBJ1-1; no definite D call. CDR3 length equals 15 residues. Per the germline V gene, CDR1 is MNHEY and CDR2 is SMNVEV (reference sequence). V shed 2 bases and J shed 4 bases, with 14 bases lying between them.

The V and J genes are TRBV27 and TRBJ2-3; tentative D call: TRBD2 (6 bases). Per the germline V gene, CDR1 is MNHEY and CDR2 is SMNVEV (reference sequence). The CDR3 spans 19 residues. V was trimmed by 5 bases and J by 2 bases, leaving 26 bases between them. The DNA for the CDR3 is TGTGCCAGCAGTACCCCCAGAATCTCGACTAGGGAGCTCACAGATACGCAGTATTTT. This translates into CASSTPRISTRELTDTQYF.

The chain joins TRBV18 to TRBJ1-5; 7 bases are shared with TRBD1. The CDR3 extends over 15 amino acids. With V trimmed by 2 bases and J by 4 bases, 5 bases remained unmatched. In germline, CDR1 is KGHSH, CDR2 LQKENI. The CDR3 DNA is TGTGCCAGCTCACCAGCGAGACAGGGAAATCAGCCCCAGCATTTT. Protein product: CASSPARQGNQPQHF. Based on the CDR3 plus reference TRBV18 and TRBJ1-5, the full variable domain is NAGVMQNPRHLVRRRGQEARLRCSPMKGHSHVYWYRQLPEEGLKFMVYLQKENIIDESGMPKERFSAEFPKEGPSILRIQQVVRGDSAAYFCASSPARQGNQPQHFGDGTRLSIL.

The chain couples TRBV30 to TRBJ1-1; D is perhaps TRBD1 (6 bases). The CDR3 has 12 amino acids. The germline V gene encodes CDR1 GTSNPN and CDR2 SVGIG (reference sequence). The V and J ends lost 7 bases and 7 bases respectively, with 16 bases between them. The CDR3 region is CASETGIVEAFF. The CDR3 DNA reads TGTGCCTCGGAAACAGGGATAGTTGAAGCTTTCTTT.

This chain uses TRBV30 with TRBJ1-2; 11 bases agree with TRBD1. With V trimmed by 5 bases and J by 5 bases, 7 bases remained unmatched. Germline loops: CDR1 GTSNPN, CDR2 SVGIG (reference sequence). This CDR3 is built from 14 residues. CDR3 residues: CAWGRDRGGYGYTF. CDR3 DNA sequence: TGTGCCTGGGGCCGGGACAGGGGGGGATATGGCTACACCTTC.

This clone has only one observation. The chain joins TRBV30 to TRBJ2-5; 14 bases line up with TRBD2. The CDR3 has 18 amino acids. The trim removed 4 bases at V and 5 bases at J, leaving 15 bases unmatched. Germline V gene data show CDR1 as GTSNPN and CDR2 as SVGIG (reference sequence). CDR3 residues: CAWTPKVTSGRARETQYF. The CDR3, as DNA: TGTGCCTGGACCCCAAAGGTGACTAGCGGGAGGGCCCGTGAGACCCAGTACTTC.

Only a few counts were recorded for this clone. The chain employs TRBV4-1 and TRBJ2-2; 7 bases map to TRBD2. V dropped 6 bases and J dropped 6; count of bases not matched to a gene: 4. Germline CDR1 MGHRA, CDR2 YSYEKL. This CDR3 has 13 residues. CDR3 nucleotides: TGCGCCAGCAGACCACGGGGGGCCGGGGAGCTGTTTTTT. Its protein product is CASRPRGAGELFF.

The chain combines TRBV7-9 with TRBJ2-5; possible D gene TRBD1, 6 bases. Germline V gene data show CDR1 as SEHNR and CDR2 as FQNEAQ (reference sequence). Trimming took off 4 bases at V and 3 bases at J, with 12 bases between the two ends. The CDR3 sequence is 14 residues long. The CDR3 protein is CASSSGQFKETQYF. The CDR3 bases are TGTGCCAGCAGCTCCGGACAGTTTAAAGAGACCCAGTACTTC.

V is TRBV19 and J is TRBJ1-1; TRBD1 is a possible D gene (5 bases). Deletions cut 7 bases from V and 0 bases from J, with 33 bases between. Germline V gene lookup returns CDR1 LNHDA and CDR2 SQIVND (reference sequence). The length of the CDR3 is 21 residues. The CDR3 here is CASTPGPLDIILGNLNTEAFF. The CDR3 DNA follows: TGTGCCAGTACACCGGGACCCCTAGACATCATTTTAGGGAATCTGAACACTGAAGCTTTCTTT. Based on the CDR3 plus reference TRBV19 and TRBJ1-1, the full variable domain is DGGITQSPKYLFRKEGQNVTLSCEQNLNHDAMYWYRQDPGQGLRLIYYSQIVNDFQKGDIAEGYSVSREKKESFPLTVTSAQKNPTAFYLCASTPGPLDIILGNLNTEAFFGQGTRLTVV.

CDR3 loop: CAGPGRDYGYTF. CDR3 coding DNA: TGTGCCGGCCCGGGACGGGACTATGGCTACACCTTC. The chain links TRBV2 to TRBJ1-2, with a weak D call TRBD1 (5 bases). The CDR3 extends over 12 amino acids. Germline V gene data show CDR1 as SNHLY and CDR2 as FYNNEI. With 11 bases removed from V and 3 bases from J, the gap between germline ends came to 13 bases.

This clone has a handful of counts. Written as DNA, the CDR3 is TGTGCCAGCAGCCCGAGGGTGATGAACACTGAAGCTTTCTTT. It specifies CASSPRVMNTEAFF. The chain has TRBV11-2 and TRBJ1-1; no clear D. With 5 bases removed from V and 0 bases from J, the gap between germline ends came to 10 bases. The CDR3 is 14 residues long. Germline V gene sequence: CDR1 SGHAT, CDR2 FQNNGV.

The V gene is TRBV7-8, the J gene TRBJ2-7; 8 bases map to TRBD2. Losses at the gene ends were 5 bases for V and 3 bases for J; bases not matched to a gene: 6. The CDR3 covers 14 residues. From germline, CDR1 is SGHVS and CDR2 FQNEAQ. CDR3 region: CASSLGAGGYEQYV. CDR3 DNA: TGTGCCAGCAGCCTCGGGGCGGGAGGCTACGAGCAGTACGTC.

The chain joins TRBV5-1 to TRBJ2-1; TRBD2 aligns across 8 bases. This CDR3 has 16 residues. The V segment lost 0 bases and the J segment 6 bases; nucleotides outside the gene matches: 8. CDR1 and CDR2 (germline): SGHRS, YFSETQ. The CDR3 is CASSLVPGGASNEQFF. The CDR3 DNA reads as TGCGCCAGCAGCTTGGTCCCCGGGGGGGCCTCCAATGAGCAGTTCTTC.

The CDR3 DNA sequence: TGTGCCACCAGCAGGGCAGGGAACCAAGAGACCCAGTACTTC. Its translation is CATSRAGNQETQYF. The chain uses TRBV15 and TRBJ2-5, with D possibly TRBD1 on 5 matching bases. The germline CDR1 and CDR2 sequences are LNHNV and YYDKDF (reference sequence). This CDR3 comprises 14 residues. The V end lost 3 bases, the J end lost 0 bases, and 8 bases lay between the germline ends.

The chain joins TRBV25-1 to TRBJ2-2; D may correspond to TRBD1 or TRBD2 (5 bases each). The CDR3 has 13 amino acids. Trimming removed 3 bases at V and 7 bases at J, with 9 bases between. Germline loops: CDR1 MGHDK, CDR2 SYGVNS. The DNA of the CDR3 is TGTGCCAGCAGTGATCGGGGCCACGGGGAGCTGTTTTTT. Translated: CASSDRGHGELFF.

CDR3 DNA: TGTGCCAGCAGCTTTCTTAGCGGGGGGCGAGATACGCAGTATTTT. Its translation is CASSFLSGGRDTQYF. The chain combines TRBV7-8 with TRBJ2-3; 10 nucleotides align to TRBD2. This CDR3 region has 15 residues. The germline V gene has CDR1 SGHVS and CDR2 FQNEAQ. The ends lost 3 bases at V and 5 bases at J; junction bases unmatched: 5.

V usage is TRBV11-2 and J usage is TRBJ1-1; the D gene is possibly TRBD1 (5 bases). The CDR3 runs 15 residues. Germline CDR1 is SGHAT and CDR2 is FQNNGV. The germline V and J ends were trimmed by 1 base and 2 bases, with 11 bases remaining between them. The DNA of the CDR3 is TGTGCCAGCAGCTTAGTCGGGGGGGGTAACACTGAAGCTTTCTTT. Translation: CASSLVGGGNTEAFF.

The J gene is TRBJ1-4, the V gene TRBV5-1, with TRBD1 matching 8 bases. The CDR3 is made up of 16 amino acids. Germline values: CDR1 SGHRS, CDR2 YFSETQ. The V segment lost 0 bases and the J segment 8 bases; nucleotides outside the gene matches: 9. The CDR3 reads CASSLAPQGAEEKLFF. The DNA of the CDR3 is TGCGCCAGCAGCTTGGCCCCCCAGGGGGCAGAGGAAAAACTGTTTTTT.

The chain couples TRBV19 to TRBJ1-4, with 8 bases aligning to TRBD1. The CDR3 consists of 15 residues. V lost 6 bases, J lost 0 bases, and 3 bases stayed unmatched. CDR1 LNHDA and CDR2 SQIVND come from the germline V gene (reference sequence). This CDR3 reads CASREQGATNEKLFF. Here the CDR3 DNA reads TGTGCCAGTAGGGAACAGGGGGCAACTAATGAAAAACTGTTTTTT.

The chain uses TRBV4-1 and TRBJ1-5, with 7 nucleotides matching TRBD1. The CDR3 runs 17 residues. The J segment lost 4 bases and the V segment lost 1 base, leaving 10 bases of the junction unmatched. Germline values: CDR1 MGHRA, CDR2 YSYEKL. CDR3 DNA: TGCGCCAGCAGCCAAGTTTTGAGGGGGCGAGGAAATCAGCCCCAGCATTTT. Its protein product is CASSQVLRGRGNQPQHF.

The chain recombines TRBV5-1 with TRBJ2-2, with 10 bases matching TRBD1. The V gene's germline CDR1 is SGHRS and CDR2 YFSETQ. The ends lost 7 bases at V and 5 bases at J; junction bases unmatched: 2. The CDR3 loop spans 13 amino acids. CDR3 bases: TGCGCCAGCGGACAGGGGGGAACCGGGGAGCTGTTTTTT. Encoded protein: CASGQGGTGELFF.

This sequence joins TRBV25-1 and TRBJ1-3; TRBD1 matches 8 bases. The CDR3 is made up of 15 amino acids. Losses at the gene ends were 7 bases for V and 4 bases for J; bases not matched to a gene: 9. From germline, CDR1 is MGHDK and CDR2 SYGVNS. Written as DNA, the CDR3 is TGTGCCAGCAACTTGGACAGGGCCGCGGGAAACACCATATATTTT. As protein: CASNLDRAAGNTIYF.

This sequence joins TRBV7-9 and TRBJ2-2; 7 bases line up with TRBD1. CDR3 length: 14 amino acids. The trim removed 5 bases at V and 4 bases at J, leaving 4 bases unmatched. Germline V lookup: CDR1 SEHNR, CDR2 FQNEAQ (reference sequence). The CDR3 loop is CASSPGQITGELFF. In DNA, the CDR3 is TGTGCCAGCAGCCCGGGACAGATCACCGGGGAGCTGTTTTTT. Full variable domain (rest looked up from reference TRBV7-9 and TRBJ2-2): DTGVSQNPRHKITKRGQNVTFRCDPISEHNRLYWYRQTLGQGPEFLTYFQNEAQLEKSRLLSDRFSAERPKGSFSTLEIQRTEQGDSAMYLCASSPGQITGELFFGEGSRLTVL.

This CDR3 is CASKAGTKPSYEQYV. CDR3 DNA: TGTGCCAGCAAAGCCGGGACGAAGCCTTCCTACGAGCAGTACGTC. V is TRBV27 and J is TRBJ2-7; D may match TRBD1 or TRBD2 (5 bases each). The V gene lost 7 bases and the J gene lost 1 base, with 17 bases spanning the gap. In germline, CDR1 is MNHEY, CDR2 SMNVEV (reference sequence). There are 15 residues in the CDR3.

This clone was recorded a few times. The chain recombines TRBV7-9 with TRBJ2-2; possibly TRBD1 for D (6 bases). V was cut by 5 bases and J by 0 bases, with 10 bases left in between. CDR3 length: 15 residues. Germline CDR1 and CDR2: SEHNR and FQNEAQ (reference sequence). The DNA of the CDR3 is TGTGCCAGCAGCCCCACAGGGACGAACACCGGGGAGCTGTTTTTT. It codes for CASSPTGTNTGELFF.

The V gene is TRBV14, the J gene TRBJ2-3; 11 nucleotides align to TRBD2. The CDR3 is 13 residues long. Germline loops: CDR1 SGHDN, CDR2 FVKESK. Trimming cost V 9 bases and J 2 bases; bases outside gene matches: 1. CDR3 amino acids: CASSGRATDTQYF. The CDR3, as DNA: TGTGCCAGTAGCGGGAGGGCCACAGATACGCAGTATTTT.

The V call is TRBV11-2, the J call TRBJ2-7, with 11 bases that match TRBD2. The CDR3 contains 18 residues. CDR1 and CDR2 from the germline V gene are SGHAT and FQNNGV. V lost 5 bases to trimming and J lost 9 bases; unmatched junction nucleotides: 21. The CDR3 protein is CASSPPEPPSRLAGPQYF. CDR3 coding DNA: TGTGCCAGCAGCCCCCCAGAACCCCCTTCCCGACTAGCGGGACCGCAGTACTTC.

The chain joins TRBV25-1 to TRBJ1-4; the D gene is possibly TRBD1 (6 bases). Germline values: CDR1 MGHDK, CDR2 SYGVNS. V dropped 1 base and J dropped 7 bases, with 10 bases sitting between them. CDR3 length: 14 amino acids. The CDR3 sequence is CASSESRGSEKLFF. DNA of the CDR3: TGTGCCAGCAGTGAATCCAGGGGTAGTGAAAAACTGTTTTTT.

The chain joins TRBV19 to TRBJ2-5; 9 bases fit TRBD1. This CDR3 is built from 16 residues. In germline, CDR1 is LNHDA, CDR2 SQIVND (reference sequence). V lost 5 bases, J lost 4 bases, and 11 bases stayed unmatched. Here the CDR3 DNA reads TGTGCCAGTAGTTACTACAGGGGGCGCGTTGGAGAGACCCAGTACTTC. Encoded protein: CASSYYRGRVGETQYF.

The J gene is TRBJ2-2, the V gene TRBV7-2; 9 bases align to TRBD2. Looked up from germline, CDR1 is SGHTA and CDR2 is FQGNSA. This CDR3 comprises 16 residues. V was clipped by 2 bases and J by 2 bases; unmatched bases: 3. The CDR3 DNA sequence: TGTGCCAGCAGCTTACAAGCGGGGGGTAACACCGGGGAGCTGTTTTTT. It yields the protein CASSLQAGGNTGELFF.